This passage covers 15 T cell receptor beta chains from one sample sequenced in a study of cytomegalovirus exposure and HLA in healthy donors (dated by TCRdb to 2017 to 2019). To prepare the library, the immunoSEQ multiplex PCR assay was applied. A mixture of 60 forward primers for TCR Vbeta segments and 13 reverse primers for TCR Jbeta segments was used in the multiplex PCR. This is the immuneACCESS table as TCRdb keeps it, with only in-frame sequences that have V and J called. A part of the clones is gone; compared with another copy, unresolved V genes explain less than half, and the rest is unexplained. The sample data list 160,000 or so clones, and around 86% of these were observed just once. Clones ranked in the top ten supply about 4% of the sample. The sequencing sample was made of PBMCs. These receptors originate from a man aged 50-60 years in good health and CMV-seropositive.

This clone has just one count. The germline gene is not matched at one end of the junction; a read error may be the cause. This chain connects TRBV7-2 to TRBJ1-5; D might be TRBD1 (5 bases). The CDR3 spans 13 residues. Germline CDR1 is SGHTA and CDR2 is FQGNSA. The CDR3 nucleotides are TGTGCCAGCAGCTTTCAGGGAAGTCAGCTCCAGCATTTT. This gives the protein CASSFQGSQLQHF.

V gene TRBV5-1 combines with J gene TRBJ1-1; the match to TRBD1 covers 10 bases. The CDR3 runs to 16 residues. Trimming took 4 bases from V and 3 from J; bases not matched to a gene: 9. Germline V gene lookup returns CDR1 SGHRS and CDR2 YFSETQ. The CDR3 DNA reads TGCGCCAGCAGCCTAGGACAGGGGGTGGGGGACACTGAAGCTTTCTTT. Its protein is CASSLGQGVGDTEAFF.

The chain carries TRBV5-1 and TRBJ2-7; 11 bases align to TRBD2. The CDR3 sequence is 15 residues long. The V segment lost 4 bases and the J segment 5 bases; nucleotides outside the gene matches: 8. CDR1 SGHRS and CDR2 YFSETQ come from the germline V gene. CDR3 amino acids: CASSQLAGGPHEQYF. CDR3 DNA sequence: TGCGCCAGCAGCCAATTAGCGGGAGGGCCGCACGAGCAGTACTTC.

The chain combines TRBV11-2 with TRBJ2-1, with 10 positions matching TRBD2. After removal of 4 bases from V and 5 bases from J, the junction contained 11 bases not matched to a gene. Germline V gives CDR1 SGHAT, CDR2 FQNNGV. The CDR3 covers 17 residues. The CDR3 reads CASSSRQIAGGHNEQFF. The CDR3 DNA reads TGTGCCAGCAGCTCCCGACAAATAGCGGGAGGACACAATGAGCAGTTCTTC.

The J gene is TRBJ2-5, the V gene TRBV7-2, with a weak D call TRBD2 (7 bases). In germline, CDR1 is SGHTA, CDR2 FQGNSA. The CDR3 loop spans 15 amino acids. Trimming removed 9 bases from V and 1 base from J, with 18 bases in between. CDR3 nucleotides: TGTGCCAGGGTAGGGGGGGAAGCCATCCAAGAGACCCAGTACTTC. Translating it yields CARVGGEAIQETQYF.

This sequence joins TRBV5-8 and TRBJ1-5; D may be TRBD1 (5 bases). Germline CDR1 SGHTS, CDR2 YDEGEE. The CDR3 has 16 residues. Between the trimmed V and J ends, which lost 3 bases and 0 bases, there was a span of 13 bases. The DNA for the CDR3 is TGTGCCAGCAGCTCCCGATGGGGCCATAGCAATCAGCCCCAGCATTTT. Protein sequence: CASSSRWGHSNQPQHF. Complete variable domain (other parts from reference TRBV5-8 and TRBJ1-5): EAGVTQSPTHLIKTRGQQATLRCSPISGHTSVYWYQQALGLGLQFLLWYDEGEERNRGNFPPRFSGRQFPNYSSELNVNALELEDSALYLCASSSRWGHSNQPQHFGDGTRLSIL.

V gene TRBV7-8 combines with J gene TRBJ2-1; 10 positions agree with TRBD1. The V gene end was trimmed by 4 bases and the J gene end by 6 bases; junction bases not matched to a gene: 12. CDR1 SGHVS and CDR2 FQNEAQ come from the germline V gene. The CDR3 sequence is 17 residues long. CDR3 protein: CASSSTRTGGLGNEQFF. CDR3 nucleotides: TGTGCCAGCAGCTCCACTAGGACAGGGGGGTTAGGCAATGAGCAGTTCTTC. Supplemented by reference TRBV7-8 and TRBJ2-1, the full variable domain reads GAGVSQSPRYKVAKRGQDVALRCDPISGHVSLFWYQQALGQGPEFLTYFQNEAQLDKSGLPSDRFFAERPEGSVSTLKIQRTQQEDSAVYLCASSSTRTGGLGNEQFFGPGTRLTVL.

The chain recombines TRBV9 with TRBJ2-2; 8 bases match TRBD2. The germline CDR1 and CDR2 sequences are SGDLS and YYNGEE. Unmatched junction bases numbered 12, after V lost 3 bases and J lost 2 bases. The CDR3 consists of 18 residues. The CDR3 loop reads CASSDYTGTRGNTGELFF. As DNA, the CDR3 is TGTGCCAGCAGCGATTACACCGGGACTAGGGGCAACACCGGGGAGCTGTTTTTT. Looking up the rest from reference TRBV9 and TRBJ2-2 gives the full variable domain: DSGVTQTPKHLITATGQRVTLRCSPRSGDLSVYWYQQSLDQGLQFLIQYYNGEERAKGNILERFSAQQFPDLHSELNLSSLELGDSALYFCASSDYTGTRGNTGELFFGEGSRLTVL.

The chain uses TRBV28 and TRBJ2-2, with D possibly being TRBD2 (5 bases). The CDR3 totals 15 residues. The V end was cut by 6 bases, the J end by 5 bases, with 16 bases between. Per germline, CDR1 MDHEN and CDR2 SYDVKM. CDR3 sequence: CASSPALARTGELFF. The CDR3 DNA is TGTGCCAGCAGCCCGGCCCTAGCCAGGACCGGGGAGCTGTTTTTT.

The V gene is TRBV4-1, the J gene TRBJ2-2, with 9 bases aligning to TRBD1. The CDR3 is 15 amino acids. Germline V gene data show CDR1 as MGHRA and CDR2 as YSYEKL. With 0 bases clipped from V and 6 bases from J, the junction kept 2 bases outside the gene matches. CDR3 sequence: CASSQETGGPGELFF. CDR3 nucleotide sequence: TGCGCCAGCAGCCAAGAGACAGGGGGTCCCGGGGAGCTGTTTTTT.

This chain links TRBV6-4 with TRBJ2-7; D is possibly TRBD2 (6 bases). The V and J ends lost 3 bases and 2 bases respectively, with 11 bases between them. This CDR3 comprises 14 residues. The germline CDR1 and CDR2 sequences are MRHNA and SNTAGT. CDR3 residues: CASSESAGPYEQYF. CDR3 in DNA: TGTGCCAGCAGTGAGTCTGCGGGACCCTACGAGCAGTACTTC.

The genes are TRBV28 and TRBJ2-7; weak D call: TRBD2 (6 bases). Trimming pared 5 bases from V and 3 bases from J, leaving 14 bases between. The CDR3 spans 14 residues. The germline gives CDR1 MDHEN, CDR2 SYDVKM. The DNA of the CDR3 is TGTGCCAGCAGTCTCCCGGGACTTAACTACGAGCAGTACTTC. Translation: CASSLPGLNYEQYF.

In DNA form, the CDR3 reads TGCAGCGCCCGGCCCCGATTAGCGGGAGGGACAGATACGCAGTATTTT. Its protein is CSARPRLAGGTDTQYF. The V and J genes are TRBV29-1 and TRBJ2-3; TRBD2 agrees at 11 bases. Germline V gene lookup returns CDR1 SQVTM and CDR2 ANQGSEA. V trimming: 7 bases; J trimming: 3 bases; junction bases outside the gene matches: 12. The CDR3 is made up of 16 amino acids.

There are a few counts of this clone. This chain links TRBV11-1 with TRBJ1-5; 8 nucleotides align to TRBD1. CDR3 length equals 14 residues. Germline assignment: CDR1 SGHAT and CDR2 FQDESV (reference sequence). With 3 bases clipped from V and 7 bases from J, the junction kept 5 bases outside the gene matches. The CDR3 DNA reads as TGTGCCAGCAGCTTTGACAGGGGAGGACAGCCCCAGCATTTT. This sequence encodes CASSFDRGGQPQHF.

This chain connects TRBV5-4 to TRBJ2-5; D unclear. Trimming left V 4 bases short and J 5 bases short, with 18 bases between. Germline loops: CDR1 SGHNT, CDR2 YYREEE (reference sequence). This CDR3 spans 15 amino acids. CDR3 region: CASSPPRSRRETQYF. The CDR3 coding sequence is TGTGCCAGCAGCCCCCCAAGGTCTAGACGGGAGACCCAGTACTTC. The whole variable domain, remainder taken from reference TRBV5-4 and TRBJ2-5, is ETGVTQSPTHLIKTRGQQVTLRCSSQSGHNTVSWYQQALGQGPQFIFQYYREEENGRGNFPPRFSGLQFPNYSSELNVNALELDDSALYLCASSPPRSRRETQYFGPGTRLLVL.